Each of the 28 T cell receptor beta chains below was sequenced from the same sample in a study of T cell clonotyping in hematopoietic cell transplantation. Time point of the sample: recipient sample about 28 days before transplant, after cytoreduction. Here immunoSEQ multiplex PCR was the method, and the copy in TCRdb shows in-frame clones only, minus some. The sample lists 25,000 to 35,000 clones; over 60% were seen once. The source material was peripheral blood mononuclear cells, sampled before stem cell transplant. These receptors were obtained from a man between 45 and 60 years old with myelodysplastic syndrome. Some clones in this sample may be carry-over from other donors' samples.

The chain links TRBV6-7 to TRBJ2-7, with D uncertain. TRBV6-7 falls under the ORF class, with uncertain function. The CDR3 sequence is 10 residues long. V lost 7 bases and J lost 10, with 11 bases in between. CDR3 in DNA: TGTGCCAGCACCACGGATCCTCAGTACTTC. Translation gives CASTTDPQYF.

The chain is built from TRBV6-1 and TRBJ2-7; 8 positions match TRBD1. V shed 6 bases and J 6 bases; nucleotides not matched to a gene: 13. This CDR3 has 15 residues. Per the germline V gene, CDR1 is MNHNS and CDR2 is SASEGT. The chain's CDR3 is CASSPRTGSFAEQYF. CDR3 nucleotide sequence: TGTGCCAGCAGCCCGAGGACAGGGTCTTTTGCCGAGCAGTACTTC.

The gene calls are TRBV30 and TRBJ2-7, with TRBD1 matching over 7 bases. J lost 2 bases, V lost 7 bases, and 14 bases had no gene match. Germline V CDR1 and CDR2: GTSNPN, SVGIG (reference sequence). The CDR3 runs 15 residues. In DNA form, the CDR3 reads TGTGCCTTCCTCTTACTCACAGGGGAAACCTACGAGCAGTACTTC. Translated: CAFLLLTGETYEQYF.

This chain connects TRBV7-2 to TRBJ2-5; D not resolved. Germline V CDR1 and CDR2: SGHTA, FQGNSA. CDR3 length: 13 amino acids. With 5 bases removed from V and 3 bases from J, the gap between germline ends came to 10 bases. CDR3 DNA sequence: TGTGCCAGCAGCCCGCATACAGAAGAGACCCAGTACTTC. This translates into CASSPHTEETQYF.

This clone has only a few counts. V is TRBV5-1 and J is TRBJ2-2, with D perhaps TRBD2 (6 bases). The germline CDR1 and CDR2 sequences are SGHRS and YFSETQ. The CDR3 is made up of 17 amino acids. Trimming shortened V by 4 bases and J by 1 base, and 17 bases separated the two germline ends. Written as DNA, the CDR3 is TGCGCCAGCAGCGCGCGGTTCGGGGGATTGAACACCGGGGAGCTGTTTTTT. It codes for CASSARFGGLNTGELFF.

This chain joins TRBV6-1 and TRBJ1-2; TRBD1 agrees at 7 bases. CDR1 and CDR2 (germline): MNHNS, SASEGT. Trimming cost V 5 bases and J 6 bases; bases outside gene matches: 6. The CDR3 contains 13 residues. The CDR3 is CASSRDRVDGYTF. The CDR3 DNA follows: TGTGCCAGCAGTCGGGACAGAGTCGATGGCTACACCTTC.

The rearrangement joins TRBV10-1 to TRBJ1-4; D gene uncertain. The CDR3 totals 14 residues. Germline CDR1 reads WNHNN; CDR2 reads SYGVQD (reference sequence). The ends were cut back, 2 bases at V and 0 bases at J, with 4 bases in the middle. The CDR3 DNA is TGCGCCAGCAGTGAGGGTGCAACTAATGAAAAACTGTTTTTT. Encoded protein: CASSEGATNEKLFF.

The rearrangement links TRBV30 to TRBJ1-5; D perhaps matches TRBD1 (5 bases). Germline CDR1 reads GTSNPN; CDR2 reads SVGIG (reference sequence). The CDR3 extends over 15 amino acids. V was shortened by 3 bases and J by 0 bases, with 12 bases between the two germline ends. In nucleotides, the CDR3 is TGTGCCTGGAGCTCGACAGAGTATAGCAATCAGCCCCAGCATTTT. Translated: CAWSSTEYSNQPQHF.

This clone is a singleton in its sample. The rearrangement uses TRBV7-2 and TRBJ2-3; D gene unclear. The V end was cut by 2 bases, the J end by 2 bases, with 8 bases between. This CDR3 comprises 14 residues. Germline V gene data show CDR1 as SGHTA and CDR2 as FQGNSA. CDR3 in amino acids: CASSLLLFTDTQYF. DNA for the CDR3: TGTGCCAGCAGCTTATTACTTTTCACAGATACGCAGTATTTT.

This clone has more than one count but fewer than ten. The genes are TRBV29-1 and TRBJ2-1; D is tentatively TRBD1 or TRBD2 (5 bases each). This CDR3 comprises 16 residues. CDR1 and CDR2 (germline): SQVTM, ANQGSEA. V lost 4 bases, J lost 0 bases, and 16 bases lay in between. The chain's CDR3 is CSVALGDGNSYNEQFF. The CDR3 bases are TGCAGCGTTGCCTTGGGGGACGGTAACTCCTACAATGAGCAGTTCTTC.

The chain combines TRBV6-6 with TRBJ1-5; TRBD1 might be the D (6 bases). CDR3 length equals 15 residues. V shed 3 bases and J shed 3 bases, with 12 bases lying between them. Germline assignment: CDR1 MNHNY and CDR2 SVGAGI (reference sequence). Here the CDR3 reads CASSYWGLDNQPQHF. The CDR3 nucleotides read TGTGCCAGCAGTTATTGGGGGCTGGACAATCAGCCCCAGCATTTT.

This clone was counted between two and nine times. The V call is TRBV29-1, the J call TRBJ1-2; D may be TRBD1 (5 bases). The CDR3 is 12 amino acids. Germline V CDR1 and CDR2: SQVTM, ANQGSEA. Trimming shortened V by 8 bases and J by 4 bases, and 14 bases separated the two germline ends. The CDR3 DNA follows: TGCAGCTCTGGGGGAGGTATCTATGGCTACACCTTC. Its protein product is CSSGGGIYGYTF.

The CDR3 region is CASSYQPGEQYF. CDR3 nucleotides: TGTGCCAGCAGCTACCAACCTGGCGAGCAGTACTTC. The gene calls are TRBV5-6 and TRBJ2-7, with D hard to call. With 3 bases removed from V and 6 bases from J, the gap between germline ends came to 10 bases. The CDR3 runs 12 residues. Germline V gene data show CDR1 as SGHDT and CDR2 as YYEEEE.

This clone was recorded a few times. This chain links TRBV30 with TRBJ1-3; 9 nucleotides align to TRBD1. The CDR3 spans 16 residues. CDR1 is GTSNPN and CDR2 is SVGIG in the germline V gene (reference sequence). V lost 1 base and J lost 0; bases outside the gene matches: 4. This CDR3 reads CAWSATGGSSGNTIYF. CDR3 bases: TGTGCCTGGAGTGCGACAGGGGGTAGCTCTGGAAACACCATATATTTT.

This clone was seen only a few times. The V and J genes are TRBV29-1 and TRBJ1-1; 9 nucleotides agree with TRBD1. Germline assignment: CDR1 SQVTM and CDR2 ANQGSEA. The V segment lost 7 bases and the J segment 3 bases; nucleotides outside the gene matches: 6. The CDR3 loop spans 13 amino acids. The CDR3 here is CSGRDRDYTEAFF. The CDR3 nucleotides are TGCAGCGGCCGGGACAGGGATTACACTGAAGCTTTCTTT.

The CDR3 DNA follows: TGCGCCAGCAGCTCATTGTATAGCACAGATACGCAGTATTTT. Translated: CASSSLYSTDTQYF. This rearrangement joins TRBV5-1 to TRBJ2-3; D is unclear. Germline loops: CDR1 SGHRS, CDR2 YFSETQ. This CDR3 is 14 amino acids long. V shed 3 bases and J shed 0 bases, with 8 bases lying between them.

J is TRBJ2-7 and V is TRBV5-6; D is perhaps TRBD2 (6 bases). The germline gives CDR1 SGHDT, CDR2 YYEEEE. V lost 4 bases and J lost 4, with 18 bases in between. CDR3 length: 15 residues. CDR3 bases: TGTGCCAGCAGCCCAAGACTAGATGACGGATACGAGCAGTACTTC. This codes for CASSPRLDDGYEQYF.

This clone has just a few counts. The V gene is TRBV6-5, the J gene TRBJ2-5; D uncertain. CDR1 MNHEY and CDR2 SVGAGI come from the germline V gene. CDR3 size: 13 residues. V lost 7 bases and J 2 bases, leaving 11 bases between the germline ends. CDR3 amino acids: CASTQSSQETQYF. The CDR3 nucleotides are TGTGCCAGCACCCAAAGTAGTCAAGAGACCCAGTACTTC.

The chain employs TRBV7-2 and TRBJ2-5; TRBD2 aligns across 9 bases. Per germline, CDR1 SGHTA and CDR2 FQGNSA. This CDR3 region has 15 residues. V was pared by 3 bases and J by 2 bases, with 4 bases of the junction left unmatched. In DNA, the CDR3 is TGTGCCAGCAGCTTTAGGCTAGCGGGACAAGAGACCCAGTACTTC. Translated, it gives CASSFRLAGQETQYF.

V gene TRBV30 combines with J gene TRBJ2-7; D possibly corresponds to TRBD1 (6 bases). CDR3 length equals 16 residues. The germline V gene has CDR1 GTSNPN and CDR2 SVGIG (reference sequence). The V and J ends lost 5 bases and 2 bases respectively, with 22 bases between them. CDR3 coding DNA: TGTGCCTGGGGCAGGGGTCTGGGGCCAAAGGCCTACGAGCAGTACTTC. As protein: CAWGRGLGPKAYEQYF.

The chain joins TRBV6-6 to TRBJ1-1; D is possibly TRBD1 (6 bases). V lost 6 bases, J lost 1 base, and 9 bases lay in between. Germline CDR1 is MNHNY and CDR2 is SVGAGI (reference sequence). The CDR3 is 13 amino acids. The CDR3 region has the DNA TGTGCCAGCAGGGACAGTCGGAACACTGAAGCTTTCTTT. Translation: CASRDSRNTEAFF.

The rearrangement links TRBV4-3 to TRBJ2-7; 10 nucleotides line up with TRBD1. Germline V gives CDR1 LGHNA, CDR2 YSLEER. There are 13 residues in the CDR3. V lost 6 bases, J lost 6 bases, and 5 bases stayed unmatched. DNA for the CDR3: TGCGCCAGCAGTTCCGACAGGGGGCTCGAGCAGTACTTC. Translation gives CASSSDRGLEQYF.

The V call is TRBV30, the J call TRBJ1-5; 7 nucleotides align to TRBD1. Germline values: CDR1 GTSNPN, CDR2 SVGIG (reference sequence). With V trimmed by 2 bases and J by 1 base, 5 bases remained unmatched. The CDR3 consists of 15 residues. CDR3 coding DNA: TGTGCCTGGAGTTGGCCGGGACAGAGCAATCAGCCCCAGCATTTT. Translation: CAWSWPGQSNQPQHF.

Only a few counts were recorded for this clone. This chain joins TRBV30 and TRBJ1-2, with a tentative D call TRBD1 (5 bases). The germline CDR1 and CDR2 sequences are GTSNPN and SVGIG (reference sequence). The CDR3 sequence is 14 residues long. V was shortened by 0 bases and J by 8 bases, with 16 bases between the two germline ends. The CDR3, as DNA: TGTGCCTGGAGTGTAGTCCCGGGGGTTGGAGGCTACACCTTC. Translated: CAWSVVPGVGGYTF.

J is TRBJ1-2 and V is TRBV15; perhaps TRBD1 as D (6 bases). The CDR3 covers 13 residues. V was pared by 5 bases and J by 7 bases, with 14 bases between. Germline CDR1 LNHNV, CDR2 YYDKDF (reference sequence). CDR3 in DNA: TGTGCCACCAGCCCCTGGGAGGACAGTGGCTACACCTTC. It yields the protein CATSPWEDSGYTF.

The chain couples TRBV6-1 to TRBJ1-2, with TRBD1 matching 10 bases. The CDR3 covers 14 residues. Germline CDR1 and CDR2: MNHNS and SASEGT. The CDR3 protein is CSIGGDRGLYGYTF. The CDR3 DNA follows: TGTTCCATAGGGGGGGACAGGGGTCTTTATGGCTACACCTTC.

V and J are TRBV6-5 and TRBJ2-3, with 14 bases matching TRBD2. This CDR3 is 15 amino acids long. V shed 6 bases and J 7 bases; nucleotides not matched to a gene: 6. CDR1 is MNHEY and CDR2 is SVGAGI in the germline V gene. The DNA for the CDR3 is TGTGCCAGCAGCCAGGGGACTAGCGGGGGACATACGCAGTATTTT. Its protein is CASSQGTSGGHTQYF.

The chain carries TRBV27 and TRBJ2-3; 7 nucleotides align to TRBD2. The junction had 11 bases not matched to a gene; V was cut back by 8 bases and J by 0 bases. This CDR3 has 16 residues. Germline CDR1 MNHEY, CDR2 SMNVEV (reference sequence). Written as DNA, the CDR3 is TGTGCCAGCGGGCGACTAGCTACTAGTAGCACAGATACGCAGTATTTT. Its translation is CASGRLATSSTDTQYF.